These 29 T cell receptor beta chains were sequenced from one sample in a study of blood T cell repertoires in COVID-19. Some clones are missing from TCRdb's copy, which holds only in-frame ones; the method was immunoSEQ multiplex PCR. The sample lists 200,000 to 300,000 clones, approximately 92% occurring once. The specimen was peripheral blood. These receptors all come from a young adult with COVID-19, enrolled during active disease.

V usage is TRBV14 and J usage is TRBJ2-7; D possibly corresponds to TRBD2 (6 bases). Between the trimmed V and J ends, which lost 4 bases and 1 base, there was a span of 11 bases. The germline gives CDR1 SGHDN, CDR2 FVKESK. CDR3 length: 14 amino acids. The CDR3 spells CASSPGTRSYEQYF. DNA for the CDR3: TGTGCCAGCAGCCCTGGGACTCGATCCTACGAGCAGTACTTC.

The gene calls are TRBV4-3 and TRBJ2-7; TRBD1 matches 9 bases. This CDR3 is 15 amino acids long. CDR1 LGHNA and CDR2 YSLEER come from the germline V gene. The junction had 9 bases not matched to a gene; V was cut back by 6 bases and J by 3 bases. CDR3 in amino acids: CASSRGRTGDYEQYF. The CDR3 DNA reads TGCGCCAGCAGTCGAGGCAGGACAGGGGACTACGAGCAGTACTTC.

The chain combines TRBV11-2 with TRBJ2-5; 10 nucleotides agree with TRBD2. From germline, CDR1 is SGHAT and CDR2 FQNNGV. The CDR3 length is 14 residues. With 5 bases clipped from V and 6 bases from J, the junction kept 6 bases outside the gene matches. DNA for the CDR3: TGTGCCAGCAGCAGTCTAGCGGGAGTTCAGACCCAGTACTTC. This translates into CASSSLAGVQTQYF.

The V gene is TRBV5-1, the J gene TRBJ2-2; D is unclear. CDR1 and CDR2 from the germline V gene are SGHRS and YFSETQ. V lost 9 bases and J lost 6, with 21 bases in between. The CDR3 is 15 amino acids. This chain's CDR3 is CATGSAPQGAGELFF. The DNA of the CDR3 is TGCGCCACCGGGTCGGCCCCCCAAGGCGCCGGGGAGCTGTTTTTT.

The V and J genes are TRBV7-2 and TRBJ1-6, with a possible D match to TRBD1 (6 bases). The CDR3 covers 15 residues. CDR1 is SGHTA, CDR2 FQGNSA, per germline. The V and J ends lost 6 bases and 10 bases respectively, with 19 bases between them. The CDR3 loop is CASSLSLGGVSPLHF. The CDR3 DNA is TGTGCCAGCAGTCTAAGCTTAGGGGGGGTCTCACCCCTCCACTTT.

This clone was seen more than once but under ten times. This chain connects TRBV24-1 to TRBJ2-7, with a weak D call TRBD2 (6 bases). Germline CDR1 is KGHDR and CDR2 is SFDVKD. Trimming removed 3 bases from V and 4 bases from J, with 15 bases in between. The CDR3 is 15 residues long. The CDR3 loop reads CATSDPSSRGYEQYF. In DNA form, the CDR3 reads TGTGCCACCAGTGATCCGTCCAGTCGGGGGTACGAGCAGTACTTC.

For this clone: The identical CDR3 is also encoded by other nucleotide sequences in the sample. The chain has TRBV5-1 and TRBJ1-1, with D maybe TRBD1 (6 bases). CDR1 is SGHRS and CDR2 is YFSETQ in the germline V gene. CDR3 size: 14 residues. With 0 bases removed from V and 5 bases from J, the gap between germline ends came to 11 bases. CDR3 protein: CASSLAQGNTEAFF. In DNA form, the CDR3 reads TGCGCCAGCAGCTTGGCTCAGGGGAATACTGAAGCTTTCTTT.

This clone was recorded only once. J is TRBJ2-1 and V is TRBV20-1; 7 bases align to TRBD2. The CDR3 is made up of 12 amino acids. CDR1 and CDR2 (germline): DFQATT, SNEGSKA (reference sequence). The junction had 4 bases not matched to a gene; V was cut back by 3 bases and J by 8 bases. The CDR3 region has the DNA TGCAGTGCTAGTCGCGCGGGGGATGAGCAGTTCTTC. Translated: CSASRAGDEQFF.

The rearrangement links TRBV7-2 to TRBJ2-1, with TRBD1 matching over 10 bases. V dropped 5 bases and J dropped 9; count of bases not matched to a gene: 7. The CDR3 sequence is 14 residues long. The germline V gene has CDR1 SGHTA and CDR2 FQGNSA. CDR3 loop: CASSPGDRGGEQFF. The CDR3, as DNA: TGTGCCAGCAGCCCAGGGGACAGGGGCGGTGAGCAGTTCTTC.

This clone was counted between two and nine times. The rearrangement links TRBV4-2 to TRBJ2-1; TRBD1 aligns across 12 bases. The J segment lost 7 bases and the V segment lost 3 bases, leaving 19 bases of the junction unmatched. The CDR3 is 20 amino acids. The germline V gene encodes CDR1 LGHNA and CDR2 YNFKEQ. The CDR3 region is CASSQGDRGRSGGDKNEQFF. CDR3 nucleotide sequence: TGTGCCAGCAGCCAGGGGGACAGGGGGCGCTCGGGAGGGGACAAGAATGAGCAGTTCTTC.

The V and J genes are TRBV11-3 and TRBJ2-1; the match to TRBD2 covers 10 bases. This CDR3 contains 15 residues. Germline V lookup: CDR1 SGHNT, CDR2 YENEEA. Trimming took 1 base from V and 5 from J; bases not matched to a gene: 2. The CDR3 reads CASSLGSGRDNEQFF. In nucleotides, the CDR3 is TGTGCCAGCAGCTTAGGGAGCGGGAGGGACAATGAGCAGTTCTTC.

V usage is TRBV10-3 and J usage is TRBJ1-6, with no clear D. The CDR3 is 17 amino acids. Per the germline V gene, CDR1 is ENHRY and CDR2 is SYGVKD. Trimming took 2 bases from V and 4 from J, leaving 15 bases between them. The CDR3 nucleotides read TGTGCCATCAGTGAGCCGGACGGAGGAGGTTATAATTCACCCCTCCACTTT. Protein product: CAISEPDGGGYNSPLHF.

The rearrangement joins TRBV30 to TRBJ1-1; 9 bases line up with TRBD1. The ends lost 2 bases at V and 4 bases at J; junction bases unmatched: 2. The CDR3 loop spans 13 amino acids. Germline CDR1 and CDR2: GTSNPN and SVGIG (reference sequence). CDR3 DNA sequence: TGTGCCTGGAGTAGGACAGGGGTCACTGAAGCTTTCTTT. Protein: CAWSRTGVTEAFF.

The chain recombines TRBV19 with TRBJ2-4; TRBD1 agrees at 7 bases. Germline loops: CDR1 LNHDA, CDR2 SQIVND (reference sequence). The CDR3 spans 15 residues. The junction had 14 bases not matched to a gene; V was cut back by 6 bases and J by 9 bases. The CDR3 sequence: CASSPGQTRKVIQYF. The CDR3 DNA sequence: TGTGCCAGTAGCCCGGGACAGACACGTAAGGTCATTCAGTACTTC.

V gene TRBV3-1 (or the pseudogene TRBV3-2) combines with J gene TRBJ2-3, with a weak D call TRBD2 (6 bases). V was trimmed by 4 bases and J by 4 bases, leaving 12 bases between them. The CDR3 runs to 14 residues. Per germline, CDR1 LGHDT and CDR2 YNNKEL (reference sequence). The chain's CDR3 is CASSLSGTSDTQYF. CDR3 in DNA: TGTGCCAGCAGCCTATCAGGGACTTCAGATACGCAGTATTTT.

The CDR3 loop is CASTPGTSIVDEQFF. The DNA of the CDR3 is TGCGCCAGCACTCCCGGGACTAGTATTGTCGATGAGCAGTTCTTC. The chain combines TRBV5-1 with TRBJ2-1, with 8 bases identical to TRBD2. Germline V gene sequence: CDR1 SGHRS, CDR2 YFSETQ. CDR3 length: 15 residues. The V gene end was trimmed by 6 bases and the J gene end by 8 bases; junction bases not matched to a gene: 13.

V gene TRBV28 combines with J gene TRBJ1-5; a weak D match, TRBD1 (5 bases). V dropped 8 bases and J dropped 13 bases, with 15 bases sitting between them. The CDR3 loop spans 11 amino acids. Germline lookup yields CDR1 MDHEN and CDR2 SYDVKM. CDR3 sequence: CASSGRTMQHF. The DNA for the CDR3 is TGTGCCAGCTCGGGCCGGACAATGCAGCATTTT.

This clone is a singleton in its sample. V gene TRBV29-1 combines with J gene TRBJ2-7; TRBD1 might be the D (6 bases). Germline V gene data show CDR1 as SQVTM and CDR2 as ANQGSEA. The V end lost 7 bases, the J end lost 2 bases, and 12 bases lay between the germline ends. The CDR3 is made up of 12 amino acids. The CDR3 DNA reads TGCAGCGCAGATACAGGGACCTACGAGCAGTACTTC. It codes for CSADTGTYEQYF.

There are a few counts of this clone. V and J are TRBV18 and TRBJ2-7; 10 positions match TRBD2. The length of the CDR3 is 15 residues. The V gene end was trimmed by 5 bases and the J gene end by 2 bases; junction bases not matched to a gene: 6. Germline-derived CDR1 and CDR2 are KGHSH and LQKENI. The CDR3 nucleotides are TGTGCCAGCTCAAGTCTAGCGGGAGTCCCCTACGAGCAGTACTTC. As protein: CASSSLAGVPYEQYF.

The rearrangement uses TRBV5-4 and TRBJ2-7; TRBD2 agrees at 7 bases. In germline, CDR1 is SGHNT, CDR2 YYREEE (reference sequence). The CDR3 is 14 amino acids. Trimming took 5 bases from V and 3 from J; bases not matched to a gene: 8. As DNA, the CDR3 is TGTGCCAGCAGTCCGGGGGAGGGAGGCTACGAGCAGTACTTC. It translates to CASSPGEGGYEQYF. The entire variable domain, with the rest obtained from reference TRBV5-4 and TRBJ2-7, is as follows: ETGVTQSPTHLIKTRGQQVTLRCSSQSGHNTVSWYQQALGQGPQFIFQYYREEENGRGNFPPRFSGLQFPNYSSELNVNALELDDSALYLCASSPGEGGYEQYFGPGTRLTVT.

CDR3 DNA sequence: TGTGCCAGCAGTTTATCCTTGAGGGACAGGGGTAGGTACGAGCAGTACTTC. This translates into CASSLSLRDRGRYEQYF. V and J are TRBV27 and TRBJ2-7; TRBD1 matches 10 bases. Per the germline V gene, CDR1 is MNHEY and CDR2 is SMNVEV (reference sequence). The CDR3 runs to 17 residues. Germline trimming cut 0 bases from V and 4 bases from J; bases unmatched to any gene: 9.

The chain combines TRBV10-3 with TRBJ2-7; 10 bases match TRBD1. The junction had 5 bases not matched to a gene; V was cut back by 5 bases and J by 4 bases. The germline CDR1 and CDR2 sequences are ENHRY and SYGVKD. The CDR3 has 14 amino acids. DNA for the CDR3: TGTGCCATCAGTACCCGGACAGGGGGTTACGAGCAGTACTTC. It yields the protein CAISTRTGGYEQYF.

The chain uses TRBV28 and TRBJ1-1; 7 nucleotides match TRBD1. Losses at the gene ends were 5 bases for V and 5 bases for J; bases not matched to a gene: 8. The V gene's germline CDR1 is MDHEN and CDR2 SYDVKM. The length of the CDR3 is 14 residues. The CDR3 protein is CASSPPTGLTEAFF. The CDR3 coding sequence is TGTGCCAGCAGTCCCCCGACAGGGCTTACTGAAGCTTTCTTT.

The rearrangement uses TRBV5-4 and TRBJ2-7; perhaps TRBD2 as D (5 bases). V was pared by 0 bases and J by 4 bases, with 14 bases between. The germline V gene encodes CDR1 SGHNT and CDR2 YYREEE (reference sequence). The CDR3 runs 15 residues. The CDR3: CASSLGTGTGYEQYF. For the CDR3, the DNA is TGTGCCAGCAGCTTGGGAACGGGAACGGGGTACGAGCAGTACTTC.

This rearrangement joins TRBV11-2 to TRBJ2-5, with 7 bases fitting TRBD1. The CDR3 has 18 residues. J gave up 1 base and V 1 base, and 12 bases lay outside the gene matches. CDR1 is SGHAT, CDR2 FQNNGV, per germline. In DNA, the CDR3 is TGTGCCAGCAGCTTAGGACCGGACAGGCGAGTTATCCAAGAGACCCAGTACTTC. Protein product: CASSLGPDRRVIQETQYF.

The rearrangement joins TRBV12-5 to TRBJ2-1; D not certain. From germline, CDR1 is LGHNT and CDR2 FRNRAP. V was clipped by 1 base and J by 3 bases, with 4 bases between them. This CDR3 region has 13 residues. CDR3 residues: CASGLGDYNEQFF. In DNA, the CDR3 is TGTGCTAGTGGTTTGGGAGACTACAATGAGCAGTTCTTC.

V usage is TRBV2 and J usage is TRBJ2-7; 9 nucleotides align to TRBD2. CDR3 size: 14 residues. Germline V lookup: CDR1 SNHLY, CDR2 FYNNEI. J lost 1 base, V lost 8 bases, and 6 bases had no gene match. This CDR3 is CASEGREGSYEQYF. CDR3 DNA sequence: TGTGCCAGCGAAGGGCGGGAGGGATCCTACGAGCAGTACTTC.

This sequence joins TRBV7-2 and TRBJ2-7, with TRBD2 matching over 7 bases. The germline gives CDR1 SGHTA, CDR2 FQGNSA. V lost 0 bases, J lost 2 bases, and 1 base stayed unmatched. The CDR3 is 14 residues long. The CDR3: CASSLAAGAYEQYF. In DNA form, the CDR3 reads TGTGCCAGCAGCTTAGCGGCGGGAGCCTACGAGCAGTACTTC.

The chain uses TRBV27 and TRBJ2-7, with 7 bases matching TRBD1. CDR1 MNHEY and CDR2 SMNVEV come from the germline V gene (reference sequence). This CDR3 has 15 residues. Germline trimming cut 3 bases from V and 4 bases from J; bases unmatched to any gene: 9. CDR3 coding DNA: TGTGCCAGCAGTTTGATACAGGGGCCCGGTTACGAGCAGTACTTC. Protein product: CASSLIQGPGYEQYF.